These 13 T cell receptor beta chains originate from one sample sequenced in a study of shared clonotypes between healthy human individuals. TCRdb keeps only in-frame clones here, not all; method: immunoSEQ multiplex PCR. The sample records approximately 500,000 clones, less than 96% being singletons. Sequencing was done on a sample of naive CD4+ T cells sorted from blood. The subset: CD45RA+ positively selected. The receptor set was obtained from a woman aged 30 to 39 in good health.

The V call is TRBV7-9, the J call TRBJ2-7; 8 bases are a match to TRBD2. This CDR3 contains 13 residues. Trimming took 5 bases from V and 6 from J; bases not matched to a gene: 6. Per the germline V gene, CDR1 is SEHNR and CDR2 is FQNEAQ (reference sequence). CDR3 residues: CASSQRTSFEQYF. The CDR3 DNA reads TGTGCCAGCAGCCAAAGGACTAGCTTCGAGCAGTACTTC.

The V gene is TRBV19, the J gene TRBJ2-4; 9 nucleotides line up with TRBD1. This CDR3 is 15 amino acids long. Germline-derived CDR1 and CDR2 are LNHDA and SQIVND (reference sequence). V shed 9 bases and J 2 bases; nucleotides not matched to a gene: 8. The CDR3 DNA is TGTGCCAGCGGGCTACAGGGGGCCTCCAAAAACATTCAGTACTTC. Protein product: CASGLQGASKNIQYF.

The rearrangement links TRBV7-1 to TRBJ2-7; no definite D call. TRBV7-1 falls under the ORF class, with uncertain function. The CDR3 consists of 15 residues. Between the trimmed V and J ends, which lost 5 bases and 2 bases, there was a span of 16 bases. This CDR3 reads CASSPRALTPYEQYF. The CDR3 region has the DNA TGTGCCAGCAGCCCCCGGGCCCTAACCCCCTACGAGCAGTACTTC.

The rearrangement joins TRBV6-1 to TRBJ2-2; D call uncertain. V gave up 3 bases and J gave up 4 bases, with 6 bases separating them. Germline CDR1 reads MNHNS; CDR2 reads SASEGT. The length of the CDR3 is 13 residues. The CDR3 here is CASSDQPTGELFF. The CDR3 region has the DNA TGTGCCAGCAGTGATCAGCCCACCGGGGAGCTGTTTTTT.

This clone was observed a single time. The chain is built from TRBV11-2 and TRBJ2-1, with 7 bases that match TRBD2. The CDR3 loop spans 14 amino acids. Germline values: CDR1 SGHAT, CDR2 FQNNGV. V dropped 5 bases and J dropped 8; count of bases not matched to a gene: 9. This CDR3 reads CASSTRDYVYEQFF. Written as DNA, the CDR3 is TGTGCCAGCAGCACCCGGGACTACGTATATGAGCAGTTCTTC.

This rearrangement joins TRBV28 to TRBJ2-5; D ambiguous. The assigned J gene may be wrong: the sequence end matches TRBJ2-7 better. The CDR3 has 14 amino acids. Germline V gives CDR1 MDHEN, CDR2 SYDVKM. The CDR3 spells CASTLTMRSYEQYF. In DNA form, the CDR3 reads TGTGCCAGCACCCTCACAATGCGGTCCTACGAGCAGTACTTC.

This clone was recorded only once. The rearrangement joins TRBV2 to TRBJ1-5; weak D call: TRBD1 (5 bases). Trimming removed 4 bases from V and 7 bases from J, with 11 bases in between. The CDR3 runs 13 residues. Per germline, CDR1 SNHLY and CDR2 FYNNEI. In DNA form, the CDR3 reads TGTGCCAGCAGTGGGATTGACAGACAGCCCCAGCATTTT. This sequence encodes CASSGIDRQPQHF.

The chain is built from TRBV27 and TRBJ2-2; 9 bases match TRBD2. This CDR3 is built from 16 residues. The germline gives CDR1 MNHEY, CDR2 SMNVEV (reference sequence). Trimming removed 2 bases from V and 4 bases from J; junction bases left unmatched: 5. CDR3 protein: CASSLQGGRATGELFF. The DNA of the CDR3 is TGTGCCAGCAGTTTACAGGGCGGGAGGGCCACCGGGGAGCTGTTTTTT.

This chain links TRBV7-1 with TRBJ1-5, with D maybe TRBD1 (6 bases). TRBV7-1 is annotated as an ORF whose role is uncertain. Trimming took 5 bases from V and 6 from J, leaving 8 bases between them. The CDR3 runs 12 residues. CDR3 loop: CASSQGGQPQHF. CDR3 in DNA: TGTGCCAGCAGCCAAGGGGGTCAGCCCCAGCATTTT.

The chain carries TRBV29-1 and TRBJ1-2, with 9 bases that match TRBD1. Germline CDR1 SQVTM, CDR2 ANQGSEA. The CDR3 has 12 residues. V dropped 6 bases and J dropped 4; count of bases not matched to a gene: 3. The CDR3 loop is CSVRQGVYGYTF. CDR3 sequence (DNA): TGCAGCGTCCGACAGGGGGTCTATGGCTACACCTTC. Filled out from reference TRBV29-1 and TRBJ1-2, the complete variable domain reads SAVISQKPSRDICQRGTSLTIQCQVDSQVTMMFWYRQQPGQSLTLIATANQGSEATYESGFVIDKFPISRPNLTFSTLTVSNMSPEDSSIYLCSVRQGVYGYTFGSGTRLTVV.

The CDR3 bases are TGTGCCAGCACCCTAAGGGGGGGGACTGGGGCCAACGTCCTGACTTTC. Translated: CASTLRGGTGANVLTF. The chain has TRBV7-2 and TRBJ2-6; the D gene is possibly TRBD2 (7 bases). The V end lost 7 bases, the J end lost 2 bases, and 15 bases lay between the germline ends. Germline assignment: CDR1 SGHTA and CDR2 FQGNSA. This CDR3 comprises 16 residues. The whole variable domain, remainder taken from reference TRBV7-2 and TRBJ2-6, is GAGVSQSPSNKVTEKGKDVELRCDPISGHTALYWYRQSLGQGLEFLIYFQGNSAPDKSGLPSDRFSAERTGGSVSTLTIQRTQQEDSAVYLCASTLRGGTGANVLTFGAGSRLTVL.

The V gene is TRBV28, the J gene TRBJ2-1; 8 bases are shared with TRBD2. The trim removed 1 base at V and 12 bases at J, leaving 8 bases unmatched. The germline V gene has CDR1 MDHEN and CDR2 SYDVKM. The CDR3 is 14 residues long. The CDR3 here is CASSLFPGGAGQFF. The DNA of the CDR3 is TGTGCCAGCAGTTTATTTCCGGGAGGGGCCGGGCAGTTCTTC.

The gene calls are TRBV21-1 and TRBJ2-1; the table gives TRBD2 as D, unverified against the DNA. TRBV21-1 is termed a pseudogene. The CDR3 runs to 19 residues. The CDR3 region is CASSRLAASSVRSYNEQFF. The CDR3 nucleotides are TGTGCCAGCAGCAGACTAGCGGCTTCTTCCGTCCGCTCCTACAATGAGCAGTTCTTC.